The 14 T cell receptor beta chains given below trace back to one sample, sequenced in a study of cytomegalovirus exposure and HLA in healthy donors. 13 Jbeta primers and 60 Vbeta primers were used for the PCR. Assay: immunoSEQ multiplex PCR; the TCRdb copy retains only in-frame clones and omits some. Here the sample spans about 140,000 clones, 73% being singletons. The sequenced sample consisted of PBMCs. All receptors come from a woman between 40 and 50 years old in good health and CMV-seronegative.

This chain joins TRBV13 and TRBJ2-1; 10 bases fit TRBD2. With V trimmed by 5 bases and J by 2 bases, 6 bases remained unmatched. From germline, CDR1 is PRHDT and CDR2 FYEKMQ (reference sequence). The length of the CDR3 is 16 residues. The CDR3 reads CASSPWTSGTYNEQFF. CDR3 DNA: TGTGCCAGCAGCCCATGGACTAGCGGTACCTACAATGAGCAGTTCTTC.

CDR3 sequence: CASSLTVNYGYTF. The CDR3 DNA is TGTGCCAGCAGTCTCACAGTTAACTATGGCTACACCTTC. This chain connects TRBV27 to TRBJ1-2; no clear D gene. The CDR3 runs 13 residues. Per the germline V gene, CDR1 is MNHEY and CDR2 is SMNVEV (reference sequence). Between the trimmed V and J ends, which lost 5 bases and 1 base, there was a span of 8 bases.

There are a few counts of this clone. The rearrangement uses TRBV6-6 and TRBJ2-7; perhaps TRBD1 as D (6 bases). From germline, CDR1 is MNHNY and CDR2 SVGAGI (reference sequence). Between the trimmed V and J ends, which lost 6 bases and 0 bases, there was a span of 12 bases. CDR3 length: 14 amino acids. The CDR3 region has the DNA TGTGCCAGCAGGGCCCCAGGGGTCTCCTACGAGCAGTACTTC. Translating it yields CASRAPGVSYEQYF.

The chain carries TRBV5-1 and TRBJ2-5, with 8 bases aligning to TRBD2. This CDR3 is built from 13 residues. Germline CDR1 and CDR2: SGHRS and YFSETQ. J lost 5 bases, V lost 4 bases, and 4 bases had no gene match. CDR3 DNA sequence: TGCGCCAGCAGCCTAACGGGGGGGGAGACCCAGTACTTC. Its translation: CASSLTGGETQYF. Variable domain in full (rest from reference TRBV5-1 and TRBJ2-5): KAGVTQTPRYLIKTRGQQVTLSCSPISGHRSVSWYQQTPGQGLQFLFEYFSETQRNKGNFPGRFSGRQFSNSRSEMNVSTLELGDSALYLCASSLTGGETQYFGPGTRLLVL.

The chain links TRBV7-9 to TRBJ2-2; 8 nucleotides align to TRBD2. J was trimmed by 6 bases and V by 5 bases; bases with no gene match: 11. CDR1 and CDR2 (germline): SEHNR, FQNEAQ (reference sequence). There are 16 residues in the CDR3. CDR3: CASSPLGLEASGELFF. CDR3 coding DNA: TGTGCCAGCAGCCCACTGGGACTAGAGGCCTCCGGGGAGCTGTTTTTT.

This rearrangement joins TRBV4-1 to TRBJ2-5; D perhaps matches TRBD2 (5 bases). Germline V gene sequence: CDR1 MGHRA, CDR2 YSYEKL. The CDR3 is made up of 15 amino acids. Trimming pared 1 base from V and 1 base from J, leaving 10 bases between. The CDR3 loop is CASSQVRGSQETQYF. The CDR3 nucleotides are TGCGCCAGCAGCCAAGTACGGGGTTCCCAAGAGACCCAGTACTTC.

The chain combines TRBV5-1 with TRBJ2-5; the D gene is possibly TRBD1 (6 bases). The end of the DNA aligns better with TRBJ2-7, so the J call may be wrong. The CDR3 totals 15 residues. Germline loops: CDR1 SGHRS, CDR2 YFSETQ. For the CDR3, the DNA is TGCGCCAGCAGCTTCCTACAGGGCCCCTCCTACGAGCAGTACTTC. This gives the protein CASSFLQGPSYEQYF.

The V call is TRBV7-9, the J call TRBJ1-4, with D hard to call. In germline, CDR1 is SEHNR, CDR2 FQNEAQ (reference sequence). This CDR3 has 14 residues. With 7 bases removed from V and 0 bases from J, the gap between germline ends came to 9 bases. The chain's CDR3 is CASTPVATNEKLFF. DNA of the CDR3: TGTGCCAGCACCCCAGTTGCAACTAATGAAAAACTGTTTTTT.

The rearrangement links TRBV2 to TRBJ1-1, with D maybe TRBD1 (6 bases). The V gene's germline CDR1 is SNHLY and CDR2 FYNNEI. The length of the CDR3 is 16 residues. V was cut by 3 bases and J by 1 base, with 15 bases left in between. The CDR3 here is CASSDPGLQGNTEAFF. In DNA, the CDR3 is TGTGCCAGCAGTGACCCCGGATTACAGGGGAACACTGAAGCTTTCTTT.

The rearrangement links TRBV2 to TRBJ1-1; a weak D match, TRBD1 (5 bases). Germline values: CDR1 SNHLY, CDR2 FYNNEI. This CDR3 comprises 15 residues. V was shortened by 2 bases and J by 4 bases, with 14 bases between the two germline ends. The CDR3 sequence: CASSEQGLVFTEAFF. CDR3 sequence (DNA): TGTGCCAGCAGTGAACAGGGTCTTGTATTCACTGAAGCTTTCTTT.

This clone was observed a few times. This chain connects TRBV4-1 to TRBJ2-7; weak D call: TRBD1 (6 bases). In germline, CDR1 is MGHRA, CDR2 YSYEKL. The CDR3 totals 13 residues. V was cut by 2 bases and J by 7 bases, with 12 bases left in between. Here the CDR3 DNA reads TGCGCCAGCAGCCAACCGGGACACGGAGAGCAGTACTTC. This gives the protein CASSQPGHGEQYF.

The V gene is TRBV14, the J gene TRBJ2-1, with D possibly TRBD1 on 5 matching bases. This CDR3 spans 16 amino acids. V lost 1 base and J 6 bases, leaving 16 bases between the germline ends. Germline V gene lookup returns CDR1 SGHDN and CDR2 FVKESK. The DNA of the CDR3 is TGTGCCAGCAGCCAAGGGATAGGGGTCGTTAGCAATGAGCAGTTCTTC. Translated, it gives CASSQGIGVVSNEQFF.

V usage is TRBV5-4 and J usage is TRBJ1-3; 7 nucleotides match TRBD1. Germline V CDR1 and CDR2: SGHNT, YYREEE (reference sequence). The CDR3 length is 17 residues. With 4 bases clipped from V and 0 bases from J, the junction kept 10 bases outside the gene matches. CDR3 coding DNA: TGTGCCAGCAGCCCCGGGCCCGACAGGGCCTCTGGAAACACCATATATTTT. Protein: CASSPGPDRASGNTIYF.

CDR3 coding DNA: TGTGCCAGCAGCTTAACTTCCTACAATGAGCAGTTCTTC. Residues: CASSLTSYNEQFF. The V and J genes are TRBV7-2 and TRBJ2-1; D remains unclear. The CDR3 is 13 residues long. With 2 bases removed from V and 1 base from J, the gap between germline ends came to 3 bases. CDR1 SGHTA and CDR2 FQGNSA come from the germline V gene.